Listed below are T cell receptor beta chains from one sample, sequenced in a study of technical replicates of blood from a handful of donors. Libraries were prepared by immunoSEQ multiplex PCR; TCRdb keeps only in-frame clonotypes and omits some of them. This table holds 60,000 to 85,000 clones, about 96% found once. The sequenced sample consisted of T cells isolated from PBMCs. The receptors come from a human donor in good health. Both conserved end residues are part of each CDR3. Fields, in order: clone size, D gene, CDR3 length, J gene, V gene, CDR3 DNA, CDR3 protein. D genes are given only for firm matches. The size of a clone is reported for some rows only, either as once, few or many, or as a class for expanded clones.

>.|TRBD1|16|TRBJ1-5|TRBV15
TGTGCCACCAGCAGAGGGGACAGGGGGGCCAATCAGCCCCAGCATTTT
CATSRGDRGANQPQHF
>.|.|12|TRBJ1-1|TRBV21-1
TGTGCCAGCCTAAATAAGAACACTGAAGCTTTCTTT
CASLNKNTEAFF
>once|TRBD2|15|TRBJ2-7|TRBV6-5
TGTGCCAGCAGGCGTACTAGCGGGGCCTCCTACGAGCAGTACTTC
CASRRTSGASYEQYF
>.|TRBD2|15|TRBJ2-1|TRBV6-1
TGTGCCAGCAGTGAAGTGGGACTAGCGGGACATGAGCAGTTCTTC
CASSEVGLAGHEQFF
>.|.|14|TRBJ1-1|TRBV11-3
TGTGCCAGCAGCCAAGGTCAGGTGAACACTGAAGCTTTCTTT
CASSQGQVNTEAFF
>.|.|13|TRBJ2-7|TRBV5-1
TGCGCCAGCAGCTTGACAGGGACCTACGAGCAGTACTTC
CASSLTGTYEQYF
>.|TRBD1|16|TRBJ2-2|TRBV5-6
TGTGCCAGCAGCTACGGACAGGGACTTAACACCGGGGAGCTGTTTTTT
CASSYGQGLNTGELFF
>.|.|12|TRBJ2-7|TRBV7-9
TGTGCCAGCAGCTTAGCACAATACGAGCAGTACTTC
CASSLAQYEQYF
>.|TRBD2|19|TRBJ2-1|TRBV6-4
TGTGCCAGCAGTGACTCGGGCAGGGTCATGGCGGGGGGCTACAATGAGCAGTTCTTC
CASSDSGRVMAGGYNEQFF
>.|.|14|TRBJ2-7|TRBV9
TGTGCCAGCAGCCCCGGGACTCGCAAAGACGAGCAGTACTTC
CASSPGTRKDEQYF
>.|.|15|TRBJ1-4|TRBV4-1
TGCGCCAGCAGCCAATCTGGACAGCCGAATGAAAAACTGTTTTTT
CASSQSGQPNEKLFF